This T cell receptor (delta chain) was profiled in a study of gamma-delta T cells after stem cell transplantation. TCRdb re-called the RT-PCR reads through CATT. The top ten clones hold 8% to 9.5% of a sample with 2,800 or so delta-chain clones, 8.8% of them seen once. This clone was counted a few times. A far larger clone is one nucleotide away, so this likely arose from a read error. This receptor was obtained from a human donor. It is not recorded whose cells these are; they may come from a transplant donor. Sequencing was carried out using gamma-delta T cells.

The CDR3 nucleotides read TGTGCCTGTGACAGACTGGGGGACACTGGGGCCGATAAACTCATCTTT. It encodes CACDRLGDTGADKLIF. This chain uses TRDV2 with TRDJ1; TRDD3 matches 9 bases. There are 16 residues in the CDR3. J was trimmed by 3 bases and V by 2 bases; bases with no gene match: 9. Germline lookup yields CDR1 GEAIGNYY and CDR2 EKD.